The 16 T cell receptor beta chains presented below share a single source sample, sequenced in a study of identical twins. TCRdb independently ran MiXCR on the 5' RACE reads; one entry per CDR3 protein. This table has about 530,000 distinct CDR3 sequences, around 24% appearing once. The sample was also reused in another study, on yellow fever vaccine responses in identical twins.

Sequencing input: CD4+ T cells sorted from blood. Receptor source: a woman aged 18-29 years in good health.

The V gene is TRBV7-9, the J gene TRBJ2-3; 11 nucleotides line up with TRBD2. V trimming: 4 bases; J trimming: 4 bases; junction bases outside the gene matches: 4. The CDR3 spans 15 residues. Germline V gene sequence: CDR1 SEHNR, CDR2 FQNEAQ (reference sequence). The CDR3 loop reads CASSSSGGYSDTQYF. The CDR3 DNA is TGTGCCAGCAGCTCTAGCGGGGGGTATTCAGATACGCAGTATTTT.

This clonotype was counted only a few times. This chain links TRBV28 with TRBJ1-6; 7 bases are shared with TRBD1. The CDR3 contains 16 residues. Germline V CDR1 and CDR2: MDHEN, SYDVKM. J gave up 4 bases and V 2 bases, and 5 bases lay outside the gene matches. CDR3 loop: CASSLRGQPYNSPLHF. CDR3 nucleotides: TGTGCCAGCAGTTTAAGGGGACAGCCTTATAATTCACCCCTCCACTTT.

The chain has TRBV3-1 and TRBJ2-7; 8 nucleotides line up with TRBD2. Looked up from germline, CDR1 is LGHDT and CDR2 is YNNKEL (reference sequence). The CDR3 contains 18 residues. V gave up 4 bases and J gave up 2 bases; unmatched junction bases: 16. CDR3 coding DNA: TGTGCCAGCAGCCCCCGTTTCGATTCTAGCGGGCCCACCTACGAGCAGTACTTC. Protein: CASSPRFDSSGPTYEQYF.

The chain combines TRBV5-1 with TRBJ2-1; no clear D gene. Trimming removed 5 bases from V and 6 bases from J, with 18 bases in between. Germline-derived CDR1 and CDR2 are SGHRS and YFSETQ. This CDR3 spans 15 amino acids. CDR3 in DNA: TGCGCCAGCAGTACCCAAGGGCCAACCACCAATGAGCAGTTCTTC. Protein product: CASSTQGPTTNEQFF.

This clonotype was observed at least ten times. The V call is TRBV12-3 or TRBV12-4, the J call TRBJ1-4; 7 bases are a match to TRBD1. V lost 7 bases to trimming and J lost 7 bases; unmatched junction nucleotides: 9. The CDR3 has 14 residues. The CDR3 region is CASTSGQSSEKLFF. As DNA, the CDR3 is TGTGCCAGCACCTCGGGACAGTCTTCTGAAAAACTGTTTTTT.

V and J are TRBV12-3 or TRBV12-4 and TRBJ2-2, with 7 bases lining up with TRBD1. The J segment lost 4 bases and the V segment lost 7 bases, leaving 9 bases of the junction unmatched. This CDR3 is built from 15 residues. In nucleotides, the CDR3 is TGTGCCAGCACTATCACAGGGGTTAGCACCGGGGAGCTGTTTTTT. Translating gives CASTITGVSTGELFF.

The genes are TRBV3-1 and TRBJ2-1, with D possibly being TRBD1 or TRBD2 (5 bases each). The V and J ends lost 0 bases and 3 bases respectively, with 12 bases between them. CDR1 is LGHDT and CDR2 is YNNKEL in the germline V gene (reference sequence). The CDR3 consists of 16 residues. DNA of the CDR3: TGTGCCAGCAGCCAAGAAGTCGGGACCGTCTACAATGAGCAGTTCTTC. This translates into CASSQEVGTVYNEQFF.

The chain recombines TRBV5-1 with TRBJ2-5, with a tentative D call TRBD1 (5 bases). Deletions cut 0 bases from V and 5 bases from J, with 14 bases between. Germline values: CDR1 SGHRS, CDR2 YFSETQ. The CDR3 is 15 residues long. The CDR3: CASSLEGQPLETQYF. CDR3 sequence (DNA): TGCGCCAGCAGCTTGGAGGGGCAGCCTTTGGAGACCCAGTACTTC. Filled out from reference TRBV5-1 and TRBJ2-5, the complete variable domain reads KAGVTQTPRYLIKTRGQQVTLSCSPISGHRSVSWYQQTPGQGLQFLFEYFSETQRNKGNFPGRFSGRQFSNSRSEMNVSTLELGDSALYLCASSLEGQPLETQYFGPGTRLLVL.

This sequence joins TRBV11-2 and TRBJ2-2; 10 bases agree with TRBD2. The length of the CDR3 is 18 residues. Per the germline V gene, CDR1 is SGHAT and CDR2 is FQNNGV. The V segment lost 5 bases and the J segment 5 bases; nucleotides outside the gene matches: 14. The CDR3 DNA reads TGTGCCAGCAGCATATCCCAGGGGCTAGCGGGAGTGACCGGGGAGCTGTTTTTT. Protein product: CASSISQGLAGVTGELFF.

This clonotype has just a few counts. The rearrangement uses TRBV12-3 or TRBV12-4 and TRBJ1-3; D is undetermined. The CDR3 is 13 residues long. Trimming took 6 bases from V and 10 from J, leaving 16 bases between them. Written as DNA, the CDR3 is TGTGCCAGCAGCTCCGCGGGTTTTGGTACCATATATTTT. Its protein is CASSSAGFGTIYF.

This chain uses TRBV10-1 with TRBJ2-7, with D possibly being TRBD2 (6 bases). Trimming cost V 6 bases and J 9 bases, with 21 bases left between them. CDR3 length equals 14 residues. CDR1 and CDR2 (germline): WNHNN, SYGVQD (reference sequence). This CDR3 reads CASSPSGGRTGQYV. The CDR3 DNA reads TGCGCCAGCAGCCCAAGCGGAGGGAGAACTGGGCAGTACGTC.

CDR3 residues: CAQGVRETQYF. The CDR3 region has the DNA TGTGCCCAAGGGGTGCGGGAGACCCAGTACTTC. The chain links TRBV27 to TRBJ2-5; D might be TRBD1 (5 bases). CDR1 is MNHEY, CDR2 SMNVEV, per germline (reference sequence). Trimming removed 11 bases from V and 5 bases from J, with 12 bases in between. The CDR3 runs to 11 residues.

V and J are TRBV20-1 and TRBJ2-5, with 11 nucleotides matching TRBD1. The germline CDR1 and CDR2 sequences are DFQATT and SNEGSKA (reference sequence). The CDR3 consists of 13 residues. Trimming at V came to 5 bases and at J to 5 bases, leaving 4 bases not matched to a gene. DNA for the CDR3: TGCAGTGCTCTTGGGACAGGGGGTGAGACCCAGTACTTC. Protein sequence: CSALGTGGETQYF.

This clonotype was seen more than once but under ten times. The chain couples TRBV3-1 to TRBJ1-1; 7 bases agree with TRBD1. Germline V gene sequence: CDR1 LGHDT, CDR2 YNNKEL (reference sequence). The CDR3 sequence is 14 residues long. V gave up 5 bases and J gave up 3 bases; unmatched junction bases: 6. CDR3 in DNA: TGTGCCAGCAGCTCACTGACAGGGTACACTGAAGCTTTCTTT. Residues: CASSSLTGYTEAFF.

This clonotype was seen a few times. The CDR3 sequence is CASSSRDRGSTSYNEQFF. The DNA for the CDR3 is TGTGCCAGCAGCTCCCGGGACAGGGGATCTACCTCCTACAATGAGCAGTTCTTC. The V call is TRBV14, the J call TRBJ2-1, with TRBD1 matching over 10 bases. The V gene end was trimmed by 5 bases and the J gene end by 0 bases; junction bases not matched to a gene: 10. This CDR3 has 18 residues. Germline V gene lookup returns CDR1 SGHDN and CDR2 FVKESK.

The CDR3 DNA reads as TGCAGTGCTGAAACTTTTAGCGGGGGGGCGGGTGAGCAGTTCTTC. Translating it yields CSAETFSGGAGEQFF. The chain carries TRBV20-1 and TRBJ2-1; TRBD2 matches 11 bases. The trim removed 5 bases at V and 9 bases at J, leaving 12 bases unmatched. CDR1 and CDR2 from the germline V gene are DFQATT and SNEGSKA (reference sequence). This CDR3 has 15 amino acids.